This entry lists 16 T cell receptor beta chains sequenced from one sample in a study of control samples from healthy donors and cancer patients. This table comes from immunoSEQ multiplex PCR, and its TCRdb copy is limited to in-frame clones, with some not included. Of approximately 170,000 clones in the sample, just over 90% are singletons; the top ten hold 1.2% to 1.5%. Input material: blood. Receptors were obtained from a man between 25 and 39 years old in good health.

This chain connects TRBV10-3 to TRBJ1-1; 7 bases map to TRBD1. This CDR3 has 15 residues. CDR1 and CDR2 (germline): ENHRY, SYGVKD. V was pared by 0 bases and J by 12 bases, with 13 bases of the junction left unmatched. DNA of the CDR3: TGTGCCATCAGTGAGTCAGGGGGCCCCAATCGAGAAACTTTCTTT. Translating it yields CAISESGGPNRETFF.

In DNA, the CDR3 is TGTGCCATCAACGACAGGGGAACCGGGGAGCTGTTTTTT. Amino acids: CAINDRGTGELFF. The rearrangement uses TRBV10-3 and TRBJ2-2; 8 bases match TRBD1. V was clipped by 7 bases and J by 5 bases; unmatched bases: 3. From germline, CDR1 is ENHRY and CDR2 SYGVKD. The CDR3 spans 13 residues.

CDR3 DNA sequence: TGTGCCAGCAGCTTGGCTACACAAAACATTCAGTACTTC. Protein sequence: CASSLATQNIQYF. The chain employs TRBV5-4 and TRBJ2-4; D remains ambiguous. In germline, CDR1 is SGHNT, CDR2 YYREEE (reference sequence). V shed 0 bases and J shed 5 bases, with 6 bases lying between them. There are 13 residues in the CDR3.

This clone was found a few times. V gene TRBV25-1 combines with J gene TRBJ1-1; D remains ambiguous. Germline lookup yields CDR1 MGHDK and CDR2 SYGVNS. The CDR3 loop spans 12 amino acids. V dropped 5 bases and J dropped 1 base, with 5 bases sitting between them. CDR3 nucleotide sequence: TGTGCCAGCAGTATGCGGAACACTGAAGCTTTCTTT. As protein: CASSMRNTEAFF.

The chain has TRBV29-1 and TRBJ2-1, with TRBD1 as a possible D gene (5 bases). The CDR3 has 13 amino acids. Germline CDR1 SQVTM, CDR2 ANQGSEA. V dropped 4 bases and J dropped 4 bases, with 11 bases sitting between them. The DNA for the CDR3 is TGCAGCGTTGTTACAGGTTATTACAATGAGCAGTTCTTC. This translates into CSVVTGYYNEQFF.

The gene calls are TRBV6-5 and TRBJ2-2; D remains unclear. From germline, CDR1 is MNHEY and CDR2 SVGAGI. CDR3 length equals 13 residues. V lost 4 bases and J 2 bases, leaving 5 bases between the germline ends. The CDR3 loop reads CASSSYNTGELFF. The CDR3 DNA is TGTGCCAGCAGTTCCTATAACACCGGGGAGCTGTTTTTT.

As for this clone: The sample contains more than one DNA sequence encoding this CDR3. The chain is built from TRBV11-3 and TRBJ2-3; D is uncertain. Trimming took off 5 bases at V and 3 bases at J, with 12 bases between the two ends. The CDR3 length is 14 residues. Germline V gene sequence: CDR1 SGHNT, CDR2 YENEEA. CDR3 nucleotides: TGTGCCAGCAGCGGCAGAGACGGAACAGATACGCAGTATTTT. Translated: CASSGRDGTDTQYF. Based on the CDR3 plus reference TRBV11-3 and TRBJ2-3, the full variable domain is EAGVVQSPRYKIIEKKQPVAFWCNPISGHNTLYWYLQNLGQGPELLIRYENEEAVDDSQLPKDRFSAERLKGVDSTLKIQPAELGDSAVYLCASSGRDGTDTQYFGPGTRLTVL.

V usage is TRBV10-3 and J usage is TRBJ2-3; 8 bases are shared with TRBD2. CDR3 size: 13 residues. V was clipped by 10 bases and J by 4 bases; unmatched bases: 7. The germline gives CDR1 ENHRY, CDR2 SYGVKD. In DNA, the CDR3 is TGTGCCACCGTGCGGGGGGTGGCAGATACGCAGTATTTT. Protein product: CATVRGVADTQYF.

On this clone itself: Different DNA sequences within this sample yield the same CDR3. DNA for the CDR3: TGTGCCAGCAGCTTTGGCACCCAAGAGACCCAGTACTTC. This sequence encodes CASSFGTQETQYF. This chain joins TRBV7-2 and TRBJ2-5; D is unresolved. Germline loops: CDR1 SGHTA, CDR2 FQGNSA. V shed 3 bases and J shed 1 base, with 6 bases lying between them. The CDR3 loop spans 13 amino acids. The whole variable domain, filled in from reference TRBV7-2 and TRBJ2-5, reads GAGVSQSPSNKVTEKGKDVELRCDPISGHTALYWYRQSLGQGLEFLIYFQGNSAPDKSGLPSDRFSAERTGGSVSTLTIQRTQQEDSAVYLCASSFGTQETQYFGPGTRLLVL.

Of note for this clone: The same CDR3 can be traced to other DNA sequences in this sample. The rearrangement joins TRBV24-1 to TRBJ2-3, with D tentatively TRBD1 (5 bases). Germline V gene lookup returns CDR1 KGHDR and CDR2 SFDVKD. V dropped 4 bases and J dropped 3 bases, with 7 bases sitting between them. The length of the CDR3 is 13 residues. The CDR3 spells CATSDPGTDTQYF. CDR3 in DNA: TGTGCCACCAGTGACCCAGGGACAGATACGCAGTATTTT.

This chain uses TRBV11-2 with TRBJ2-1; TRBD1 is a possible D gene (6 bases). V was shortened by 4 bases and J by 1 base, with 11 bases between the two germline ends. Germline CDR1 reads SGHAT; CDR2 reads FQNNGV. The CDR3 totals 15 residues. The DNA of the CDR3 is TGTGCCAGCAGCTCATTGCAGGGGTCCTACAATGAGCAGTTCTTC. Amino acids: CASSSLQGSYNEQFF.

This chain uses TRBV27 with TRBJ1-6; 9 bases agree with TRBD1. Looked up from germline, CDR1 is MNHEY and CDR2 is SMNVEV (reference sequence). The CDR3 spans 16 residues. V shed 7 bases and J 0 bases; nucleotides not matched to a gene: 4. The CDR3 sequence is CASNGQGSSYNSPLHF. CDR3 nucleotide sequence: TGTGCCAGCAACGGACAGGGGAGCTCCTATAATTCACCCCTCCACTTT.

The CDR3 coding sequence is TGTGCCAGCAGCTTGGTAAGCACAGATACGCAGTATTTT. Amino acid sequence: CASSLVSTDTQYF. V and J are TRBV5-4 and TRBJ2-3, with D unresolved. Per germline, CDR1 SGHNT and CDR2 YYREEE (reference sequence). V gave up 0 bases and J gave up 0 bases, with 2 bases separating them. The CDR3 runs 13 residues.

This sequence joins TRBV7-3 and TRBJ2-3; D may be TRBD2 (6 bases). Germline V gene data show CDR1 as SGHTA and CDR2 as FQGTGA. The length of the CDR3 is 17 residues. V was clipped by 4 bases and J by 4 bases, with 21 bases between them. CDR3 sequence: CASSSDGTPPLADTQYF. The DNA for the CDR3 is TGTGCCAGCAGCTCGGACGGGACTCCCCCCCTCGCAGATACGCAGTATTTT.

V is TRBV4-1 and J is TRBJ2-1, with a weak D call TRBD2 (6 bases). This CDR3 is 17 amino acids long. Trimming took off 0 bases at V and 3 bases at J, with 15 bases between the two ends. Germline V gene sequence: CDR1 MGHRA, CDR2 YSYEKL. In nucleotides, the CDR3 is TGCGCCAGCAGCCAAGATAGGGCTAGCGCGTTCTACAATGAGCAGTTCTTC. It is translated as CASSQDRASAFYNEQFF.

The chain has TRBV5-1 and TRBJ1-3; D is unresolved. The CDR3 is 15 residues long. The V gene's germline CDR1 is SGHRS and CDR2 YFSETQ. V was cut by 3 bases and J by 7 bases, with 17 bases left in between. The CDR3 protein is CASSSPERGGNTIYF. Here the CDR3 DNA reads TGCGCCAGCAGCTCCCCCGAGCGGGGAGGCAACACCATATATTTT.